This T cell receptor (delta chain) was sequenced during a study of gamma-delta chains in newborns, infants, children. Turning to the study itself: Microbial exposure reportedly drives polyclonal innate γδ T cell expansion after birth.

The CDR3 runs 24 residues. Trimming removed 3 bases from V and 2 bases from J; junction bases left unmatched: 32. Germline lookup yields CDR1 TSWWSYY and CDR2 QGS. Only a few counts were recorded for this clone. TCRdb reprocessed the reads through CATT. The sample holds thousands of delta-chain clones; roughly 46% are singletons and the top ten take approximately 11%. Sequences were derived from blood, sampled at baseline. The rearrangement joins TRDV1 to TRDJ1; TRDD3 agrees at 8 bases. The clonotype was recovered from a child who received the measles vaccine. The CDR3 here is CALGEWIPLHGYWGLWGTTDKLIF. The DNA of the CDR3 is TGTGCTCTTGGGGAGTGGATTCCTCTACATGGTTACTGGGGGCTCTGGGGTACGACCGATAAACTCATCTTT.